A selection of T cell receptor beta chains follows, all from one sample in a study of T cells in Graves' hyperthyroidism and ophthalmopathy. From the multiplex PCR reads, TCRdb called clonotypes with MiXCR, one entry per CDR3 protein. The sample has some 530,000 distinct CDR3 sequences, less than 25% seen once. The source material was blood. The receptors were sampled from a woman aged 70-85 years with Graves' ophthalmopathy. The CDR3 runs from the conserved cysteine through the conserved F or W.

CDR3 length,V gene,CDR3 protein
14,TRBV2,CASSETGGYSPLHF
14,TRBV15,CATSTGGSGNTIYF
15,TRBV7-9,CASSPRTGINSPLHF
16,TRBV3-1,CASSQDTSGIYNEQFF
14,TRBV2,CASRETGTNYGYTF
14,TRBV6-1,CASSETGSVYGYTF
14,TRBV2,CASVRGAKNTEAFF
15,TRBV5-1,CASSRDRAFGEKLFF
16,TRBV29-1,CSVETGNTPEGGELFF
16,TRBV15,CATSRDYTGGTYGYTF
16,TRBV6-5,CASSYAQGLRNNEQFF
15,TRBV2,CASSEVGQVSREQYF
14,TRBV5-1,CASSLDKSGNEQFF
12,TRBV9,CASSVGGDQAFF
15,TRBV11-2,CASSANRGRDQPQHF
17,TRBV29-1,CSVSGRVHSSSYNEQFF
13,TRBV11-2,CASSPSVNSPLHF
16,TRBV28,CASSLRLGQGLTEAFF
15,TRBV14,CASSRNRGANTEAFF
15,TRBV7-2,CASSLATGANTEAFF
16,TRBV13,CASSSGTSGGTDTQYF
12,TRBV2,CASSGEARTQYF
17,TRBV7-8,CASSLSTGVNIDAEAFF
16,TRBV10-2,CASSALDSWSKKTQHF
13,TRBV20-1,CSARIPANTEAFF
15,TRBV3-1,CASNQRTGNTDTQYF
15,TRBV12-5,CASGSPGPGANVLTF
17,TRBV27,CASSSPTRLAGAGEQFF
15,TRBV5-4,CASSLDRGARETQYF
14,TRBV6-5,CASSSLERPYEQYF
16,TRBV12-5,CASGLESGRMYNEQFF
15,TRBV7-8,CASSLTRTGNTEAFF
14,TRBV5-1,CASGYRGRTDTQYF
16,TRBV10-3,CAISESGAGSNQPQYF
16,TRBV7-9,CASSSTGGPFSYEQYF
15,TRBV6-2/TRBV6-3,CASSYSGRSSYGYTF
17,TRBV6-1,CASSAPRGRRYQETQYF
13,TRBV2,CATTRGLEEKLFF
15,TRBV20-1,CSAREGDGGARGYTF
17,TRBV7-8,CASSFGLAGAYTDTQYF
12,TRBV29-1,CSVENSFYEQYF
18,TRBV3-1,CASSQQSRQGFWPGELFF
14,TRBV7-9,CASSLPSGKNIQYF
15,TRBV12-3/TRBV12-4,CASSRLLAEQETQYF
15,TRBV12-3/TRBV12-4,CASSPFATSTDTQYF
15,TRBV27,CASSLFGQGDEKLFF
15,TRBV28,CAILPGHGGTGELFF
16,TRBV3-1,CASSSFCGREGGTQYF
17,TRBV20-1,CSAIPGLAPYDYNEQFF
14,TRBV9,CASSVGGRQETQYF